This TCR beta chain comes out of a study of T cell responses to AZD1222 COVID-19 vaccine. As for the study in general: Second doses that came at about 4 or about 12 weeks were put together.

As regards this clone: Its antigen is unknown.

Libraries were prepared by immunoSEQ multiplex PCR; TCRdb keeps only in-frame clonotypes and omits some of them. The table includes roughly 150,000 clones, roughly 92% detected once. The study, taken as a whole, reports: Seropositive status at baseline applied to only a handful of AZD1222 recipients. Repertoire sampling occurred only after the peak T cell response.

V dropped 8 bases and J dropped 0 bases, with 11 bases sitting between them. CDR1 and CDR2 (germline): SGHRS, YFSETQ. The length of the CDR3 is 13 residues. The V and J genes are TRBV5-1 and TRBJ1-1, with a tentative D call TRBD1 (6 bases). Here the sequenced sample was peripheral blood, taken on day 0 of AZD1222 vaccination. The sequence came from an adult in good health. The CDR3 sequence is CASYRELNTEAFF. In DNA form, the CDR3 reads TGCGCCAGTTACAGGGAGCTGAACACTGAAGCTTTCTTT.